These T cell receptor beta chains were read from a single sample in a study of blood T cells in healthy people across ages. TCRdb re-called the 5' RACE reads through MiXCR, storing one row per CDR3 protein. The table shows approximately 790,000 distinct CDR3 sequences, with around 62% occurring only once. The sequenced sample consisted of blood. These receptors were taken from a man aged 25-40 years in good health. The CDR3 runs from the conserved cysteine through the conserved F or W. D genes are given only for firm matches. The size field is filled for only some rows; it gives once, few, many or a size class.

abundance	v_gene	j_gene	d_gene	CDR3nt	CDR3aa
few	TRBV20-1	TRBJ1-6	TRBD1	TGCAGTGCTCGGGACAGGGCGCAGAGCTCCTATAATTCACCCCTCCACTTT	CSARDRAQSSYNSPLHF
.	TRBV11-2	TRBJ2-5	.	TGTGCCAGCAGCCTTCAGGGTGGCCGCCAAGAGACCCAGTACTTC	CASSLQGGRQETQYF
.	TRBV5-6	TRBJ2-5	TRBD2	TGTGCCAGCAGCTTACCTAGCGGGGGGGCCCGGGAGACCCAGTACTTC	CASSLPSGGARETQYF
.	TRBV7-9	TRBJ2-7	.	TGTGCCAGCAGCTTAGGGGCGGACGACGAGCAGTACTTC	CASSLGADDEQYF
few	TRBV6-5	TRBJ2-6	.	TGTGCCAGCACCAGGGTCGCCGGGGCCAACGTCCTGACTTTC	CASTRVAGANVLTF
.	TRBV4-2	TRBJ2-1	.	TGTGCCAGCAGCCAAGGAGGGACGGGTGATTACAATGAGCAGTTCTTC	CASSQGGTGDYNEQFF
.	TRBV7-2	TRBJ2-5	.	TGTGCCAGCAGCCAAGGGTCGTTCGCCGCAGAGACCCAGTACTTC	CASSQGSFAAETQYF
once	TRBV6-1	TRBJ2-4	.	TGTGCCAGCAGTGATAGTGAAAGGTGGGCCAAAAACATTCAGTACTTC	CASSDSERWAKNIQYF
.	TRBV11-2	TRBJ1-6	.	TGTGCCAGCAGCTTCCAGGGCTCCTATAATTCACCCCTCCACTTT	CASSFQGSYNSPLHF
.	TRBV27	TRBJ2-1	TRBD1	TGTGCCAGCAGTTTCCCGCCGGGACAGGGGACCCATGAGCAGTTCTTC	CASSFPPGQGTHEQFF
many	TRBV29-1	TRBJ2-7	TRBD1	TGCAGCGCTCGGACAGGGGGCTACGAGCAGTACTTC	CSARTGGYEQYF
.	TRBV5-1	TRBJ1-3	.	TGCGCCAGCAGCTTGGAGGCACGTGAGGGGAACACCATATATTTT	CASSLEAREGNTIYF